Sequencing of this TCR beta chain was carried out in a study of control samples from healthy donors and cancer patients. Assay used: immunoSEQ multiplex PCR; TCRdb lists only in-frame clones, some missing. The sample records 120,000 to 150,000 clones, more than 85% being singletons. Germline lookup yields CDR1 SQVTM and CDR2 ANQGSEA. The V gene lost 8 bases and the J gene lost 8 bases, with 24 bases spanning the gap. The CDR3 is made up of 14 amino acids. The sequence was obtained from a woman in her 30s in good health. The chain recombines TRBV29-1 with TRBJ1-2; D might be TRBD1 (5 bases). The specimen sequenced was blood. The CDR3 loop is CSTRAVPTLEGYTF. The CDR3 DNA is TGCAGCACCAGGGCGGTTCCAACTCTCGAGGGCTACACCTTC.